Below are 21 T cell receptor beta chains sequenced from a single sample in a study of blood T cell repertoires in COVID-19. Clones were read by immunoSEQ multiplex PCR, and TCRdb kept only the in-frame ones, dropping some. In the table there are 150,000 to 250,000 clones, roughly four fifths of which are singletons. Material for sequencing was PBMCs or T cells enriched from blood (not recorded which). The receptors originated from a man between 35 and 55 years old who had recovered from COVID-19.

The chain has TRBV14 and TRBJ2-7, with D hard to call. CDR1 and CDR2 (germline): SGHDN, FVKESK. CDR3 length: 17 residues. V was cut by 1 base and J by 2 bases, with 18 bases left in between. CDR3 sequence reads: CASSQGWSESVTYEQYF. CDR3 nucleotide sequence: TGTGCCAGCAGCCAAGGTTGGTCAGAGAGCGTTACCTACGAGCAGTACTTC.

V usage is TRBV27 and J usage is TRBJ2-2; 12 bases align to TRBD2. Trimming removed 5 bases from V and 8 bases from J; junction bases left unmatched: 9. The CDR3 runs 16 residues. From germline, CDR1 is MNHEY and CDR2 SMNVEV (reference sequence). The CDR3 is CASSPLTSGRSGELFF. The DNA of the CDR3 is TGTGCCAGCAGTCCCCTTACTAGCGGGAGGTCGGGGGAGCTGTTTTTT.

The CDR3 region is CASSCRDNSYEQYV. Here the CDR3 DNA reads TGTGCCAGCAGCTGCCGGGACAACTCCTACGAGCAGTACGTC. This sequence joins TRBV5-7 and TRBJ2-7; possibly TRBD1 for D (6 bases). TRBV5-7 falls under the ORF class, with uncertain function. The CDR3 loop spans 14 amino acids. V lost 3 bases and J 0 bases, leaving 10 bases between the germline ends.

The chain is built from TRBV19 and TRBJ2-5; D perhaps matches TRBD1 (6 bases). CDR1 is LNHDA and CDR2 is SQIVND in the germline V gene (reference sequence). The CDR3 consists of 15 residues. V gave up 6 bases and J gave up 5 bases, with 19 bases separating them. CDR3: CASRLTVGGWETQYF. The CDR3 DNA follows: TGTGCCAGTAGGCTGACGGTTGGGGGCTGGGAGACCCAGTACTTC.

The V gene is TRBV4-2, the J gene TRBJ2-1; 10 nucleotides match TRBD1. V trimming: 6 bases; J trimming: 4 bases; junction bases outside the gene matches: 9. This CDR3 spans 16 amino acids. Germline CDR1 LGHNA, CDR2 YNFKEQ. CDR3 in amino acids: CASSKPGQGMYNEQFF. As DNA, the CDR3 is TGTGCCAGCAGTAAGCCGGGACAGGGGATGTACAATGAGCAGTTCTTC.

This chain connects TRBV5-1 to TRBJ2-3; D perhaps matches TRBD2 (5 bases). This CDR3 region has 18 residues. Trimming took off 0 bases at V and 2 bases at J, with 19 bases between the two ends. The germline CDR1 and CDR2 sequences are SGHRS and YFSETQ. The CDR3 DNA follows: TGCGCCAGCAGCTTGGACCCCCCCACTAGAGTTCCCACAGATACGCAGTATTTT. As protein: CASSLDPPTRVPTDTQYF.

Details on this clone: Within the sample, other DNA sequences also encode this same CDR3. This chain links TRBV6-4 with TRBJ2-2; D is uncertain. This CDR3 spans 13 amino acids. Per the germline V gene, CDR1 is MRHNA and CDR2 is SNTAGT. Trimming removed 5 bases at V and 1 base at J, with 5 bases between. This CDR3 reads CASSPMNTGELFF. CDR3 sequence (DNA): TGTGCCAGCAGTCCAATGAACACCGGGGAGCTGTTTTTT.

This clone has just a few counts. This chain connects TRBV2 to TRBJ1-1; no reliable D call. Trimming shortened V by 9 bases and J by 3 bases, and 11 bases separated the two germline ends. Germline CDR1 SNHLY, CDR2 FYNNEI. CDR3 size: 12 residues. The CDR3 is CARGRRDTEAFF. The CDR3 nucleotides read TGTGCCAGGGGTAGGAGAGACACTGAAGCTTTCTTT.

This clone appeared a few times. The rearrangement links TRBV18 to TRBJ1-1; 8 positions match TRBD1. The V and J ends lost 3 bases and 3 bases, in that order; junction bases with no gene match: 3. The CDR3 sequence is 14 residues long. Germline V lookup: CDR1 KGHSH, CDR2 LQKENI. The CDR3: CASSPTGADTEAFF. The CDR3 nucleotides are TGTGCCAGCTCACCGACAGGGGCTGACACTGAAGCTTTCTTT.

The chain combines TRBV19 with TRBJ2-3; D is unclear. Per the germline V gene, CDR1 is LNHDA and CDR2 is SQIVND (reference sequence). The CDR3 length is 13 residues. The V and J ends lost 6 bases and 3 bases respectively, with 10 bases between them. The CDR3 here is CASRTAGTDTQYF. As DNA, the CDR3 is TGTGCCAGTAGAACAGCAGGTACAGATACGCAGTATTTT.

The V call is TRBV5-4, the J call TRBJ1-2; no clear D. Deletions cut 4 bases from V and 4 bases from J, with 14 bases between. CDR3 length: 14 residues. Germline CDR1 reads SGHNT; CDR2 reads YYREEE (reference sequence). CDR3 loop: CASSLGIEVYGYTF. The CDR3 DNA reads TGTGCCAGCAGCCTTGGTATCGAGGTCTATGGCTACACCTTC.

The chain uses TRBV19 and TRBJ2-1; 8 bases map to TRBD1. V lost 6 bases to trimming and J lost 4 bases; unmatched junction nucleotides: 5. This CDR3 region has 14 residues. CDR1 is LNHDA, CDR2 SQIVND, per germline (reference sequence). CDR3 protein: CASSPGGSYNEQFF. The CDR3 coding sequence is TGTGCCAGTAGCCCAGGGGGCTCATACAATGAGCAGTTCTTC.

This chain joins TRBV7-8 and TRBJ1-1; maybe TRBD1 (5 bases). Trimming pared 0 bases from V and 11 bases from J, leaving 19 bases between. The CDR3 spans 15 residues. Germline CDR1 SGHVS, CDR2 FQNEAQ. The CDR3 nucleotides are TGTGCCAGCAGCTTAGCGGCCGGCCTCAGGGTCCCGGCTTTCTTT. Residues: CASSLAAGLRVPAFF. Based on the CDR3 plus reference TRBV7-8 and TRBJ1-1, the full variable domain is GAGVSQSPRYKVAKRGQDVALRCDPISGHVSLFWYQQALGQGPEFLTYFQNEAQLDKSGLPSDRFFAERPEGSVSTLKIQRTQQEDSAVYLCASSLAAGLRVPAFFGQGTRLTVV.

This chain links TRBV27 with TRBJ2-2; 11 bases fit TRBD2. J lost 3 bases, V lost 6 bases, and 15 bases had no gene match. The CDR3 sequence is 19 residues long. Germline V CDR1 and CDR2: MNHEY, SMNVEV (reference sequence). Here the CDR3 DNA reads TGTGCCAGCAGAGATAGCGGGAGGGCCCTCTTGGATGACACCGGGGAGCTGTTTTTT. Translated: CASRDSGRALLDDTGELFF.

The chain has TRBV5-6 and TRBJ2-1; perhaps TRBD2 as D (5 bases). The V and J ends lost 0 bases and 3 bases respectively, with 10 bases between them. The CDR3 is made up of 15 amino acids. The germline gives CDR1 SGHDT, CDR2 YYEEEE. CDR3 region: CASSLGGSSYNEQFF. CDR3 DNA: TGTGCCAGCAGCTTGGGAGGGAGTAGCTACAATGAGCAGTTCTTC. The complete variable domain, with remaining parts taken from reference TRBV5-6 and TRBJ2-1, reads DAGVTQSPTHLIKTRGQQVTLRCSPKSGHDTVSWYQQALGQGPQFIFQYYEEEERQRGNFPDRFSGHQFPNYSSELNVNALLLGDSALYLCASSLGGSSYNEQFFGPGTRLTVL.

V usage is TRBV4-1 and J usage is TRBJ2-2; 9 bases are shared with TRBD2. With 0 bases clipped from V and 5 bases from J, the junction kept 4 bases outside the gene matches. CDR1 MGHRA and CDR2 YSYEKL come from the germline V gene. This CDR3 contains 16 residues. CDR3 nucleotide sequence: TGCGCCAGCAGCCAAGAGGGACTAGCCGTTACCGGGGAGCTGTTTTTT. Translated, it gives CASSQEGLAVTGELFF.

The V gene is TRBV7-8, the J gene TRBJ1-1; D call uncertain. Trimming left V 1 base short and J 0 bases short, with 6 bases between. The CDR3 runs to 14 residues. Germline assignment: CDR1 SGHVS and CDR2 FQNEAQ. Written as DNA, the CDR3 is TGTGCCAGCAGCTTAGACGGTCTGAACACTGAAGCTTTCTTT. Translation: CASSLDGLNTEAFF.

CDR3 region: CASSRDRDSGNTIYF. The CDR3 region has the DNA TGTGCCAGCAGTAGGGACAGAGACTCTGGAAACACCATATATTTT. The chain couples TRBV28 to TRBJ1-3; 7 bases agree with TRBD1. Trimming at V came to 5 bases and at J to 0 bases, leaving 4 bases not matched to a gene. The germline gives CDR1 MDHEN, CDR2 SYDVKM. The CDR3 has 15 amino acids.

The J gene is TRBJ2-7, the V gene TRBV19, with 13 bases aligning to TRBD2. The V gene's germline CDR1 is LNHDA and CDR2 SQIVND (reference sequence). The CDR3 loop spans 14 amino acids. Trimming took 8 bases from V and 0 from J; bases not matched to a gene: 1. CDR3 loop: CASRTSGSSYEQYV. For the CDR3, the DNA is TGTGCCAGTCGGACTAGCGGGAGCTCCTACGAGCAGTACGTC.

The genes are TRBV6-5 and TRBJ1-4, with 7 positions matching TRBD1. V lost 9 bases to trimming and J lost 8 bases; unmatched junction nucleotides: 15. The length of the CDR3 is 15 residues. CDR1 MNHEY and CDR2 SVGAGI come from the germline V gene. As DNA, the CDR3 is TGTGCCAGACCCTCCACCGGGACAGTGGACGAAAAACTGTTTTTT. This sequence encodes CARPSTGTVDEKLFF.

The rearrangement joins TRBV28 to TRBJ2-6, with TRBD1 as a possible D gene (6 bases). The CDR3 loop spans 17 amino acids. CDR1 is MDHEN and CDR2 is SYDVKM in the germline V gene. The V and J ends lost 4 bases and 4 bases respectively, with 17 bases between them. The CDR3 DNA reads as TGTGCCAGCAGTTCACCCTCGACAGGATCCGGGGCCAACGTCCTGACTTTC. Its protein product is CASSSPSTGSGANVLTF.